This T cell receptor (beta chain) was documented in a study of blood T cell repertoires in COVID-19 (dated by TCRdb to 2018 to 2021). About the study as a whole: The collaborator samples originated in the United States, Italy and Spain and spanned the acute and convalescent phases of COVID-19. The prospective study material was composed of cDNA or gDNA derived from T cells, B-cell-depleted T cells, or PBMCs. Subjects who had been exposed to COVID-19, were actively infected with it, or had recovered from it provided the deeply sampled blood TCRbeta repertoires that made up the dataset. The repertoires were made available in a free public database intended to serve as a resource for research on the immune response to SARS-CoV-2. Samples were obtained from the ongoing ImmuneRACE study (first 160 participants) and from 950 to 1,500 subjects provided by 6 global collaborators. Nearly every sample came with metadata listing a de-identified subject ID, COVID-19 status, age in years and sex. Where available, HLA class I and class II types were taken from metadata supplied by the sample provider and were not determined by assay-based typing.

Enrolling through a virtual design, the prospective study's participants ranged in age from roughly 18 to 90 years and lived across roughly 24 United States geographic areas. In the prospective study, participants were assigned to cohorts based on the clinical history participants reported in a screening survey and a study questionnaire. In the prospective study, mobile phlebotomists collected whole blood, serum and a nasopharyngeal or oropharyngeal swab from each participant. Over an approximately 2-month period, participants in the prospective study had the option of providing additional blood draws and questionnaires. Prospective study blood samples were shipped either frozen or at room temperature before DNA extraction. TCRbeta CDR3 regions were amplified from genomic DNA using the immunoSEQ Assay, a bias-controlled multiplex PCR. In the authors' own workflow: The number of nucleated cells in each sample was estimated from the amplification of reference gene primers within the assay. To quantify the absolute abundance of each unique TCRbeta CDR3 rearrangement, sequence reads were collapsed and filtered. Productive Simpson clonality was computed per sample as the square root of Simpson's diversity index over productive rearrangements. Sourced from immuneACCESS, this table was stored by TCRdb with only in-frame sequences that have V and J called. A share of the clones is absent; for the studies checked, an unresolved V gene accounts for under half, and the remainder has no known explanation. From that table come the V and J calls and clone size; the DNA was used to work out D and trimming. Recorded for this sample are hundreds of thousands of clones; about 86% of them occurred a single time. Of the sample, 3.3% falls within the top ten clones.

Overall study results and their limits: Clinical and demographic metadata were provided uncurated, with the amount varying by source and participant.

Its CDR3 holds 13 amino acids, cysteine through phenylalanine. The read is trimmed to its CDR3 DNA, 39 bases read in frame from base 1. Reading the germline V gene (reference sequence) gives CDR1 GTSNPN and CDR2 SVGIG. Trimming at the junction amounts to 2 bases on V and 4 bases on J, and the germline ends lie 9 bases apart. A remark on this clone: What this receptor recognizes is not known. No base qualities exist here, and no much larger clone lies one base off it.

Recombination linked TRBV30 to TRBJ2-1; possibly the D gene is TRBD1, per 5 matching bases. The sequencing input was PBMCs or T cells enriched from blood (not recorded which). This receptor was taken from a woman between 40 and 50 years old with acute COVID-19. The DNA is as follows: TGTGCCTGGAGTCAGACAGATTACAATGAGCAGTTCTTC. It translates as CAWSQTDYNEQFF.